These 19 T cell receptor beta chains were all obtained from the same sample, sequenced in a study of T cells in Graves' hyperthyroidism and ophthalmopathy. RNA transcripts gave rise to amplified TCR beta CDR3 regions. The HTBI set primed first-round TCR CDR3 RT-PCR. Via MiXCR, TCRdb re-called the multiplex PCR reads, giving one row per CDR3 protein. The data show under 250,000 distinct CDR3 sequences, with 24% seen just once and 35% to 40% held by the top ten. Sequencing was done on a sample of blood. The receptor set was obtained from a woman in her thirties or forties with Graves' ophthalmopathy.

This chain links TRBV7-2 with TRBJ1-2, with 8 bases identical to TRBD1. V gave up 5 bases and J gave up 8 bases; unmatched junction bases: 7. In germline, CDR1 is SGHTA, CDR2 FQGNSA. The CDR3 sequence is 13 residues long. The CDR3 sequence: CASSPDRVKGYTF. The CDR3 region has the DNA TGTGCCAGCAGCCCGGACAGGGTGAAGGGCTACACCTTC.

CDR3 in amino acids: CASSPRRGLQETQYF. CDR3 bases: TGTGCCAGCAGTCCACGGCGTGGGCTCCAAGAGACCCAGTACTTC. J is TRBJ2-5 and V is TRBV27; the D is unclear. This CDR3 has 15 residues. Germline assignment: CDR1 MNHEY and CDR2 SMNVEV (reference sequence). V was shortened by 5 bases and J by 1 base, with 14 bases between the two germline ends.

This chain uses TRBV11-1 with TRBJ2-3; D remains unclear. V was pared by 3 bases and J by 2 bases, with 12 bases between. This CDR3 spans 15 amino acids. Germline V gene lookup returns CDR1 SGHAT and CDR2 FQDESV (reference sequence). In DNA form, the CDR3 reads TGTGCCAGCAGCTTGGACGGATCGTCCACAGATACGCAGTATTTT. Protein sequence: CASSLDGSSTDTQYF. The full variable domain, its missing parts supplied by reference TRBV11-1 and TRBJ2-3, is EAEVAQSPRYKITEKSQAVAFWCDPISGHATLYWYRQILGQGPELLVQFQDESVVDDSQLPKDRFSAERLKGVDSTLKIQPAELGDSAMYLCASSLDGSSTDTQYFGPGTRLTVL.

This clonotype was picked up many times. This chain uses TRBV20-1 with TRBJ2-6; TRBD1 might be the D (5 bases). Per the germline V gene, CDR1 is DFQATT and CDR2 is SNEGSKA (reference sequence). This CDR3 comprises 14 residues. With 6 bases removed from V and 4 bases from J, the gap between germline ends came to 13 bases. CDR3 in amino acids: CSAVPGSGANVLTF. CDR3 nucleotide sequence: TGCAGTGCGGTGCCAGGGTCCGGGGCCAACGTCCTGACTTTC.

In its sample, this clonotype was seen many times. The V and J genes are TRBV2 and TRBJ2-7; 8 bases fit TRBD2. V lost 2 bases and J lost 6; bases outside the gene matches: 3. CDR1 and CDR2 from the germline V gene are SNHLY and FYNNEI. The CDR3 contains 13 residues. This CDR3 reads CASSERLAGEQYF. The CDR3 coding sequence is TGTGCCAGCAGTGAACGTCTAGCGGGCGAGCAGTACTTC.

The chain couples TRBV30 to TRBJ2-7; TRBD1 agrees at 8 bases. Germline assignment: CDR1 GTSNPN and CDR2 SVGIG (reference sequence). After removal of 3 bases from V and 11 bases from J, the junction contained 12 bases not matched to a gene. The length of the CDR3 is 13 residues. The CDR3: CAWSRSRDRGEYF. Here the CDR3 DNA reads TGTGCCTGGAGCCGGAGCAGAGACAGGGGAGAGTACTTC.

This clonotype was detected many times. V and J are TRBV30 and TRBJ1-1, with a tentative D call TRBD1 (5 bases). CDR1 and CDR2 (germline): GTSNPN, SVGIG (reference sequence). Trimming cost V 1 base and J 1 base, with 13 bases left between them. CDR3 length: 15 residues. This chain's CDR3 is CAWSDEQATNTEAFF. The CDR3 DNA reads as TGTGCCTGGAGTGACGAACAGGCGACGAACACTGAAGCTTTCTTT.

This clonotype has a count of ten or more. The V gene is TRBV6-5, the J gene TRBJ2-7, with D possibly TRBD2 on 6 matching bases. This CDR3 spans 15 amino acids. Germline V gene sequence: CDR1 MNHEY, CDR2 SVGAGI. V was clipped by 0 bases and J by 0 bases, with 9 bases between them. CDR3 in amino acids: CASSYSRGSSYEQYF. CDR3 bases: TGTGCCAGCAGTTACTCGCGGGGCAGCTCCTACGAGCAGTACTTC.

This clonotype was detected many times. The junction departs from the called germline gene at one end, perhaps through a read error. The rearrangement links TRBV28 to TRBJ2-3; 7 bases fit TRBD2. The CDR3 loop spans 14 amino acids. The germline V gene has CDR1 MDHEN and CDR2 SYDVKM. DNA for the CDR3: TGTACCAGCAGTTCCCGGGACTACCAAGATACGCAGTATTTT. Amino acid sequence: CTSSSRDYQDTQYF.

This clonotype was counted ten times or more. This chain joins TRBV29-1 and TRBJ1-1, with a weak D call TRBD1 (5 bases). V lost 4 bases, J lost 6 bases, and 18 bases lay in between. Germline CDR1 is SQVTM and CDR2 is ANQGSEA. The CDR3 spans 14 residues. CDR3 sequence (DNA): TGCAGCGTTGTTGGCCAGGGTTACATCCCTGAAGCTTTCTTT. Encoded protein: CSVVGQGYIPEAFF.

A few counts support this clonotype. A much larger clone lies a single base off, so this may be a read error. This chain connects TRBV30 to TRBJ2-2; D is ambiguous. The V gene lost 7 bases and the J gene lost 4 bases, with 7 bases spanning the gap. The germline V gene encodes CDR1 GTSNPN and CDR2 SVGIG (reference sequence). CDR3 length: 11 amino acids. For the CDR3, the DNA is TGTGCCTTGTCTTGCACCGGGGAGCTGTTTTTT. It encodes CALSCTGELFF.

This clonotype was seen repeatedly, ten times or more. A junction boundary mismatches the germline segment, possibly from a read error. The chain links TRBV4-1 to TRBJ2-2, with D perhaps matching TRBD2 (5 bases). Germline loops: CDR1 MGHRA, CDR2 YSYEKL. CDR3 length equals 15 residues. The CDR3 loop is CASSPSWTATGELLF. The CDR3 DNA reads TGCGCCAGCAGCCCATCTTGGACTGCTACCGGGGAGCTGCTTTTT.

This clonotype was picked up many times. The chain is built from TRBV20-1 and TRBJ2-7; D is ambiguous. V was cut by 0 bases and J by 7 bases, with 13 bases left in between. The germline CDR1 and CDR2 sequences are DFQATT and SNEGSKA (reference sequence). CDR3 length equals 13 residues. Here the CDR3 DNA reads TGCAGTGCTAGAGAGACTCCGGGTGGGGAGCAGTACTTC. Translation gives CSARETPGGEQYF.

This clonotype was detected many times. The V call is TRBV6-2 or TRBV6-3, the J call TRBJ2-2, with 7 bases that match TRBD1. The CDR3 totals 19 residues. Germline CDR1 MNHEY, CDR2 SVGEGT. V shed 5 bases and J 0 bases; nucleotides not matched to a gene: 15. CDR3: CASSSTGTVFPTNTGELFF. In nucleotides, the CDR3 is TGTGCCAGCAGTAGTACCGGGACAGTGTTCCCAACGAACACCGGGGAGCTGTTTTTT.

At least ten counts were recorded for this clonotype. The CDR3 nucleotides are TGTGCCAGCAGCCAGAAGGGCTGGAAAGCTTTCTTT. This codes for CASSQKGWKAFF. The chain links TRBV4-2 to TRBJ1-1, with D hard to call. CDR3 length: 12 residues. V was clipped by 3 bases and J by 9 bases, with 11 bases between them. The germline CDR1 and CDR2 sequences are LGHNA and YNFKEQ.

This chain connects TRBV20-1 to TRBJ2-7; 7 bases match TRBD2. CDR3 length: 13 residues. CDR1 DFQATT and CDR2 SNEGSKA come from the germline V gene (reference sequence). V lost 8 bases and J lost 5; bases outside the gene matches: 12. The CDR3 is CSLLGPGGHEQYF. DNA of the CDR3: TGCAGTCTCTTGGGCCCGGGAGGCCACGAGCAGTACTTC.

This clonotype was observed a few times. This chain connects TRBV24-1 to TRBJ2-7; D uncertain. Trimming removed 1 base from V and 6 bases from J, with 9 bases in between. Germline lookup yields CDR1 KGHDR and CDR2 SFDVKD. CDR3 length: 13 residues. CDR3: CATSDFKGREQYF. In nucleotides, the CDR3 is TGTGCCACCAGTGATTTTAAGGGCCGCGAGCAGTACTTC.

Only a few counts were recorded for this clonotype. This sequence joins TRBV12-3 or TRBV12-4 and TRBJ1-1; TRBD1 aligns across 11 bases. This CDR3 has 16 residues. Germline trimming cut 5 bases from V and 6 bases from J; bases unmatched to any gene: 11. In nucleotides, the CDR3 is TGTGCCAGCAGTCGTTGGACAGGGGGCGTTGGGGCTGAAGCTTTCTTT. It specifies CASSRWTGGVGAEAFF.

CDR3 in amino acids: CASTEGPYEQYF. DNA for the CDR3: TGTGCCAGCACCGAGGGGCCCTACGAGCAGTACTTC. The chain joins TRBV12-3 or TRBV12-4 to TRBJ2-7, with D possibly called TRBD1 or TRBD2 (5 bases each). The V and J ends lost 7 bases and 2 bases respectively, with 9 bases between them. The CDR3 runs to 12 residues.